This T cell receptor beta chain was sequenced for a study of low-dose radiotherapy and immunotherapy resistance in tumors. Time point specified: before trial treatment. This clonotype was found a few times. cDNA synthesis used a TRAV/TRBV-specific primer set for both chains. With a V-primer adapter and a constant-region primer, TCRs were amplified for 20 to 25 PCR cycles. TCRdb re-analysed the reads in MiXCR, keeping a single row per CDR3 protein. The table shows 60,000 to 90,000 distinct CDR3 sequences, with around 32% occurring only once. Trimming left V 0 bases short and J 5 bases short, with 13 bases between. CDR3 length equals 16 residues. Germline V gives CDR1 LNHNV, CDR2 YYDKDF (reference sequence).

Sequencing was performed on PBMCs, taken before treatment. The source is a female donor with ovarian cancer. The V and J genes are TRBV15 and TRBJ2-2; D remains unclear. The CDR3 region is CATSRDRRSLTGELFF. The CDR3 coding sequence is TGTGCCACCAGCAGAGATCGGAGAAGCTTGACCGGGGAGCTGTTTTTT.